This entry concerns a single T cell receptor beta chain. Authors' data handling: Amplified reference gene primers provided the basis for estimating nucleated cell counts. Sequenced by immunoSEQ multiplex PCR; TCRdb stores in-frame clones only, minus some. The D gene and trimming were derived from the DNA, and the V and J assignments and clone size from that table. The sample includes tens of thousands of clones, 80% to 90% of them seen just once. CDR3 size: 13 residues. With 10 bases clipped from V and 3 bases from J, the junction kept 6 bases outside the gene matches. The germline CDR1 and CDR2 sequences are ENHRY and SYGVKD. The data were obtained in a study of blood T cell repertoires in COVID-19. As for the study in general: Sites in the United States, Italy and Spain provided acute and convalescent COVID-19 samples. The analysed material was cDNA or gDNA that came from T cells, B-cell-depleted T cells, or PBMCs.

The V call is TRBV10-3, the J call TRBJ1-5, with 7 bases lining up with TRBD1. This receptor was taken from a man aged 60 to 75 with acute or convalescent COVID-19. Material: peripheral blood. This CDR3 reads CATGGGLNQPQHF. CDR3 DNA sequence: TGTGCCACCGGAGGGGGCCTCAATCAGCCCCAGCATTTT.